These 5 T cell receptor beta chains were all obtained from the same sample, sequenced in a study of T-cell reconstitution after alpha-beta-depleted transplantation in children. Unique molecular identifiers were used to barcode this TCRbeta library. One entry per CDR3 protein, called by TCRdb with MiXCR from the PCR reads. In the table there are 150,000 to 200,000 distinct CDR3 sequences, 6.5% to 7.5% of which are singletons. Sample: PBMCs from the stem cell graft donor, taken from the stem cell graft. The receptor set was obtained from a human donor who donated a stem cell graft to a child with Wiskott-Aldrich syndrome.

The chain has TRBV2 and TRBJ2-6; 9 bases are shared with TRBD2. From germline, CDR1 is SNHLY and CDR2 FYNNEI. This CDR3 spans 19 amino acids. V dropped 10 bases and J dropped 0; count of bases not matched to a gene: 16. CDR3 in DNA: TGTGCCATCTGTTTCCTCGCTAGCGGGGTTTTCTCTGGGGCCAACGTCCTGACTTTC. Its translation: CAICFLASGVFSGANVLTF.

This clonotype has a count of ten or more. The chain combines TRBV18 with TRBJ1-5; no clear D gene. V was trimmed by 6 bases and J by 2 bases, leaving 11 bases between them. CDR1 and CDR2 (germline): KGHSH, LQKENI. The CDR3 has 14 amino acids. The CDR3 sequence is CASSKDDGNQPQHF. The CDR3 DNA sequence: TGTGCCAGCTCGAAGGATGACGGCAATCAGCCCCAGCATTTT.

This clonotype was seen a handful of times. The chain has TRBV20-1 and TRBJ1-2; TRBD1 matches at 11 bases. CDR3 length: 15 amino acids. J was trimmed by 8 bases and V by 5 bases; bases with no gene match: 13. The germline V gene has CDR1 DFQATT and CDR2 SNEGSKA (reference sequence). CDR3 DNA: TGCAGTGCTCAATCCGGGACAGGGGGATCGGACGGCTACACCTTC. Protein product: CSAQSGTGGSDGYTF.

This clonotype was counted at least ten times. The chain links TRBV6-2 or TRBV6-3 to TRBJ2-1; perhaps D is TRBD1 or TRBD2 (5 bases each). Germline-derived CDR1 and CDR2 are MNHEY and SVGEGT. The CDR3 runs 20 residues. The V end was cut by 6 bases, the J end by 0 bases, with 27 bases between. CDR3 protein: CASSLHRGPTRLSSYNEQFF. For the CDR3, the DNA is TGTGCCAGCAGCCTCCACCGGGGCCCGACCCGGTTAAGCTCCTACAATGAGCAGTTCTTC.

This clonotype was counted between two and nine times. The rearrangement joins TRBV7-2 to TRBJ2-5; 9 bases fit TRBD1. The CDR3 has 14 residues. V shed 5 bases, J shed 6 bases, and the junction held 7 bases outside the gene matches. CDR1 is SGHTA, CDR2 FQGNSA, per germline. DNA of the CDR3: TGTGCCAGCAGCCAAACGGGACAGGGAAAGACCCAGTACTTC. Amino acid sequence: CASSQTGQGKTQYF.